This T cell receptor beta chain is drawn from a study of CD8 T cells in ankylosing spondylitis. One entry per CDR3 protein, called by TCRdb with MiXCR from the 5' RACE reads. The sample consists of 250,000 to 400,000 distinct CDR3 sequences, 11% of them appearing once. This CDR3 is 19 amino acids long. V shed 3 bases and J 4 bases; nucleotides not matched to a gene: 13. Germline lookup yields CDR1 LNHDA and CDR2 SQIVND (reference sequence). This clonotype was found a few times. The material sequenced was blood, either unsorted or a sorted T cell fraction (not recorded which). This clonotype originated in a female donor with ankylosing spondylitis or in good health (not recorded which). The genes are TRBV19 and TRBJ2-6, with 9 positions matching TRBD1. The CDR3 region has the DNA TGTGCCAGTAGTATCCCCAATCGGGACAGGGCCTCCGGGGCCAACGTCCTGACTTTC. It is translated as CASSIPNRDRASGANVLTF.